The following is a TCR beta chain sequence with its context. Its antigen specificity is not known. No qualities accompany the bases; no much larger clone lies one base away. Genomic DNA served as template for TCR beta VDJ combination and CDR3 sequence profiling. TCR repertoire sequencing was run on an Illumina HiSeq 2000. The paper's processing steps were these. Repertoire assessment relied on Simpson's diversity index, CDR3 size and DJ length profiles, and TRBV/TRBJ rearrangement plots. The immunodominant clone was defined as the most abundant DNA sequence in deep sequencing data. CDR3 amino acid sequences were screened for sharing across subjects and were compared with published repertoires and the VDJdb database. In TCRdb, the public reads were trimmed at Q25 with fastp and aligned with MiXCR, with productive beta chains retained. When rows share a CDR3 protein, they turn into one entry using the most common DNA and genes. The V and J calls come from TCRdb's annotation, not from the publication. The sample table holds about 40,000 distinct CDR3 sequences, of which about 70% were seen once. The top ten clonotypes cover around 22% of the sample.

From the germline V gene, CDR1 is KGHDR and CDR2 is SFDVKD. V was cut back by 4 bases and J by 0 bases, leaving a gap of 11 bases between them. Reading from cysteine to phenylalanine, the CDR3 counts 16 amino acids. Only the CDR3 DNA stays, 48 bases, in frame from base 1. In this study, sorted CD4+ and CD8+ T cells from the blood of healthy subjects and of severe aplastic anemia patients had their TCR repertoires deep-sequenced. Ficoll-Paque density gradient centrifugation was used to isolate peripheral blood mononuclear cells. Before DNA was extracted, CD4+ and CD8+ T cells were sorted using either FACS or magnetic beads. The data belong to a study of CD8+CD57+ T cells in acquired aplastic anemia (dated by TCRdb to 2016 to 2019). Notes on the research overall: A mean of around 3.3 ug of DNA, ranging from roughly 0.19 to 27.4 ug, was extracted from sorted CD4+ and CD8+ cells. Mean read counts for healthy donor samples were 8.5 million to 10.8 million for CD4+ cells and some 11 million for CD8+ cells. Paper-wide results and their limitations: Around 28 CD8+ CDR3 sequences were found to be shared between patients and controls, but these sequences appeared to be highly expressed in patients and within the immunodominant clones of the patients. CD8+ Simpson's diversity did not differ significantly between patients and healthy controls (P=0.060).

The receptor was isolated from a human donor in good health, serving as a control. The specimen sequenced was sorted CD4+, CD8+, or CD8+CD57+ T cells (not recorded which) from PBMCs. The chain is encoded by TRBV24-1 joined to TRBJ2-2, and possibly TRBD2, on 5 matching bases. In nucleotides, the sequence is TGTGCCACCAGTGAGGGAGAGGTTTCGAACACCGGGGAGCTGTTTTTT. It codes for CATSEGEVSNTGELFF.